Below are 9 T cell receptor beta chains sequenced from a single sample in a study of OX40 agonist ivuxolimab in advanced cancers. Profiled with immunoSEQ multiplex PCR; TCRdb holds only in-frame clones, not every one. The sample includes 40,000 to 55,000 clones, approximately 87% of them seen just once. The source material was CD4+ or CD8+ T cells sorted from blood, sampled in a trial of the OX40 agonist ivuxolimab. Every receptor here comes from an adult with an advanced solid tumor such as melanoma, head and neck, liver or kidney cancer.

CDR3 sequence: CASSQENRGGTEAFF. The CDR3 DNA reads as TGTGCCAGCAGCCAAGAAAACAGGGGAGGGACTGAAGCTTTCTTT. This sequence joins TRBV4-2 and TRBJ1-1; 7 positions agree with TRBD1. The CDR3 extends over 15 amino acids. The ends lost 0 bases at V and 5 bases at J; junction bases unmatched: 6. Germline CDR1 and CDR2: LGHNA and YNFKEQ.

The J gene is TRBJ2-7, the V gene TRBV18; TRBD1 agrees at 10 bases. Trimming removed 3 bases from V and 0 bases from J; junction bases left unmatched: 2. The CDR3 has 15 residues. Germline-derived CDR1 and CDR2 are KGHSH and LQKENI. The CDR3, as DNA: TGTGCCAGCTCACCTAGGACAGGGGGCTCCTACGAGCAGTACTTC. Its protein product is CASSPRTGGSYEQYF.

V is TRBV19 and J is TRBJ1-1, with D possibly matching TRBD1 (5 bases). This CDR3 comprises 14 residues. V lost 8 bases to trimming and J lost 0 bases, with 13 bases between them. Germline loops: CDR1 LNHDA, CDR2 SQIVND (reference sequence). The CDR3 is CASRPGRMNTEAFF. CDR3 bases: TGTGCCAGTCGCCCGGGACGGATGAACACTGAAGCTTTCTTT.

The table lists this clone with a count of one. The rearrangement uses TRBV9 and TRBJ2-1; D is uncertain. The germline V gene has CDR1 SGDLS and CDR2 YYNGEE. The germline V and J ends were trimmed by 3 bases and 6 bases, with 7 bases remaining between them. This CDR3 region has 12 residues. The CDR3 nucleotides are TGTGCCAGCAGCGCCACTCTCAATGAGCAGTTCTTC. This encodes CASSATLNEQFF.

The chain joins TRBV11-2 to TRBJ2-7, with TRBD1 matching 9 bases. Trimming took 5 bases from V and 8 from J; bases not matched to a gene: 10. Per germline, CDR1 SGHAT and CDR2 FQNNGV. The CDR3 sequence is 14 residues long. In nucleotides, the CDR3 is TGTGCCAGCAGCGAGGGACAGGGCCCTTTCCAGCAGTACTTC. Amino acids: CASSEGQGPFQQYF.

CDR3 in DNA: TGCGCCAGCAGCTTGGACGGGCGTAATCAGCCCCAGCATTTT. It specifies CASSLDGRNQPQHF. The chain combines TRBV5-1 with TRBJ1-5; D unresolved. Trimming took 0 bases from V and 4 from J, leaving 8 bases between them. The CDR3 extends over 14 amino acids. CDR1 and CDR2 from the germline V gene are SGHRS and YFSETQ.

The chain carries TRBV30 and TRBJ2-1, with 10 bases matching TRBD1. This CDR3 comprises 15 residues. J lost 8 bases, V lost 0 bases, and 7 bases had no gene match. Germline assignment: CDR1 GTSNPN and CDR2 SVGIG (reference sequence). The CDR3 region is CAWSVRDRGEDEQFF. DNA for the CDR3: TGTGCCTGGAGTGTAAGGGACAGGGGTGAGGATGAGCAGTTCTTC. The full variable domain, rest sourced from reference TRBV30 and TRBJ2-1, is SQTIHQWPATLVQPVGSPLSLECTVEGTSNPNLYWYRQAAGRGLQLLFYSVGIGQISSEVPQNLSASRPQDRQFILSSKKLLLSDSGFYLCAWSVRDRGEDEQFFGPGTRLTVL.

The chain carries TRBV10-2 and TRBJ2-3; the match to TRBD2 covers 7 bases. This CDR3 has 15 amino acids. CDR1 is WSHSY and CDR2 is SAAADI in the germline V gene. V lost 8 bases, J lost 5 bases, and 13 bases stayed unmatched. CDR3 sequence (DNA): TGCGCCAGCCGGACCAGCGGGGCGTCGGGAGATACGCAGTATTTT. This gives the protein CASRTSGASGDTQYF.

CDR3 residues: CASTLAHQQPQHF. Here the CDR3 DNA reads TGTGCCAGCACCCTCGCACATCAGCAGCCCCAGCATTTT. This rearrangement joins TRBV6-5 to TRBJ1-5; D unclear. This CDR3 contains 13 residues. Trimming took 7 bases from V and 7 from J, leaving 14 bases between them. Germline CDR1 MNHEY, CDR2 SVGAGI.